Here is one T cell receptor (beta chain) with its context. The data originate from a study of blood T cell repertoires in COVID-19. Study context: Samples came from the United States, Italy and Spain, spanning acute and convalescent COVID-19. PBMCs, B-cell-depleted T cells, or T cells provided the cDNA or gDNA that made up the material.

Some clones are missing from TCRdb's copy, which holds only in-frame ones; the method was immunoSEQ multiplex PCR. The table shows more than 100,000 clones, with approximately 83% occurring only once. The origin of this receptor is a woman aged 70-85 years with acute or convalescent COVID-19. Sequencing used peripheral blood.

DNA for the CDR3: TGCGCCAGCAGCTCACCTAGCGGGGGGGGAGAGACCCAGTACTTC. It specifies CASSSPSGGGETQYF. The chain links TRBV5-1 to TRBJ2-5, with 12 bases matching TRBD2. Germline lookup yields CDR1 SGHRS and CDR2 YFSETQ. V shed 3 bases and J 4 bases; nucleotides not matched to a gene: 4. The CDR3 length is 15 residues.